The source of this TCR beta chain is a study of response to subunit inactivated influenza vaccine. Study-level results: The authors put forward the suggestion that each seasonal influenza vaccination may bring in only a limited number of new T cells.

The germline V gene has CDR1 SEHNR and CDR2 FQNEAQ (reference sequence). V was trimmed by 2 bases and J by 7 bases, leaving 20 bases between them. The CDR3 sequence is 16 residues long. TCRdb called the RT-PCR reads again in MiXCR, with one record for every CDR3 protein. Altogether some 520,000 distinct CDR3 sequences are present, 15% to 20% being singletons, with the ten largest covering less than 4%. This clonotype has more than one count but fewer than ten. The antigen remains undetermined. This specimen consisted of CD4+ T cells sorted from PBMCs, obtained roughly 24 months after vaccination. The TCR sequence derives from a man aged 50-75 years who received an inactivated influenza vaccine. The chain uses TRBV7-9 and TRBJ1-2; TRBD1 is a possible D gene (6 bases). CDR3 DNA: TGTGCCAGCAGCTTAAGCGGCGGACAGAGGGCGGGTGGCTACACCTTC. As protein: CASSLSGGQRAGGYTF.